Shown below are 7 T cell receptor beta chains from a single sample sequenced in a study of blood T cells in healthy people across ages (dated by TCRdb to the mid-2010s). Libraries were constructed by 5' RACE. Sequencing took place on an Illumina HiSeq 2500. A second PCR of about 7 to 12 cycles was run with a J-beta primer mix and a sample-barcoded 5' primer. TCRdb's own reprocessing of the public reads used fastp at Q25 and MiXCR and kept productive beta chains. Under each unique CDR3 protein, matching rows form one entry showing the most common genes and DNA. The sample contains 1.5 million to 2 million distinct CDR3 sequences, 25% to 30% of them found a single time. 7% to 9% of the sample belongs to the ten largest clones. The sample was blood. These receptors were taken from a woman in her 30s in good health.

Turning to this clonotype: Germline and junction disagree at one end, which may indicate a read error. V is TRBV20-1 and J is TRBJ2-1, with 8 positions matching TRBD2. The CDR3 loop spans 15 amino acids. Germline V gene data show CDR1 as DFQATT and CDR2 as SNEGSKA (reference sequence). In DNA form, the CDR3 reads TGCAGTGCTAGAGTTGCGGGGGGAACCTACGATGAGCAGTTCTTC. Translated: CSARVAGGTYDEQFF.

The chain joins TRBV12-3 or TRBV12-4 to TRBJ2-7, with a possible D match to TRBD1 (6 bases). V gave up 8 bases and J gave up 7 bases, with 18 bases separating them. This CDR3 is built from 13 residues. CDR3 coding DNA: TGTGCCAGCGGATGGACAGCAGACAATGAGCAGTACTTC. It translates to CASGWTADNEQYF.

This clonotype appeared many times. The chain joins TRBV12-3 or TRBV12-4 to TRBJ1-5; D unresolved. The CDR3 is made up of 13 amino acids. Trimming removed 6 bases from V and 6 bases from J, with 12 bases in between. This CDR3 reads CASSSAVGQPQHF. The CDR3 region has the DNA TGTGCCAGCAGCTCAGCGGTCGGTCAGCCCCAGCATTTT.

This rearrangement joins TRBV18 to TRBJ2-5; D is perhaps TRBD2 (5 bases). TRBJ2-7 matches the DNA end more closely, so the J call is doubtful. The CDR3 covers 13 residues. Germline V gives CDR1 KGHSH, CDR2 LQKENI. As DNA, the CDR3 is TGTGCCAGCTCACCCGAGGGCCGCGGCGAGCAGTACTTC. This encodes CASSPEGRGEQYF.

The chain recombines TRBV12-3 or TRBV12-4 with TRBJ2-1; D may be TRBD1 or TRBD2 (6 bases each). The V gene lost 0 bases and the J gene lost 6 bases, with 12 bases spanning the gap. This CDR3 region has 15 residues. The CDR3 region is CASSLAGGGGNEQFF. CDR3 bases: TGTGCCAGCAGTTTAGCGGGTGGAGGGGGCAATGAGCAGTTCTTC.

This clonotype was counted many times. The chain links TRBV6-5 to TRBJ2-4; possibly TRBD1 for D (5 bases). CDR3 length: 15 residues. V was cut by 0 bases and J by 3 bases, with 9 bases left in between. Germline loops: CDR1 MNHEY, CDR2 SVGAGI. CDR3 nucleotides: TGTGCCAGCAGTTACTCGCAGGGTGGCAAAAACATTCAGTACTTC. Its translation: CASSYSQGGKNIQYF.

The rearrangement joins TRBV7-2 to TRBJ2-1; 12 nucleotides line up with TRBD1. Germline V gene data show CDR1 as SGHTA and CDR2 as FQGNSA. The CDR3 consists of 16 residues. V shed 3 bases, J shed 8 bases, and the junction held 8 bases outside the gene matches. DNA of the CDR3: TGTGCCAGCAGCTTTGCACCGGGACAGGGGGCTTATGAGCAGTTCTTC. Translation: CASSFAPGQGAYEQFF.